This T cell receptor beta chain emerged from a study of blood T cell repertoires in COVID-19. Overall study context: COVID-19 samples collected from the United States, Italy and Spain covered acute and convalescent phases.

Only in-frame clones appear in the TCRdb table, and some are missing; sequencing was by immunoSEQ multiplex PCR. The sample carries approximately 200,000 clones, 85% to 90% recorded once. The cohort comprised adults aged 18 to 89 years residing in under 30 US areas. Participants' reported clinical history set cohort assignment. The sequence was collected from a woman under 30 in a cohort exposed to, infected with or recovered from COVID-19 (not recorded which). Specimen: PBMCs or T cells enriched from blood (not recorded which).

CDR3 DNA: TGTGCCAGCAGCCCGAGGACAGGATCCTACGAGCAGTACTTC. Translated, it gives CASSPRTGSYEQYF. The genes are TRBV7-9 and TRBJ2-7; 7 positions match TRBD1. This CDR3 has 14 residues. CDR1 is SEHNR and CDR2 is FQNEAQ in the germline V gene (reference sequence). V gave up 5 bases and J gave up 1 base; unmatched junction bases: 5.